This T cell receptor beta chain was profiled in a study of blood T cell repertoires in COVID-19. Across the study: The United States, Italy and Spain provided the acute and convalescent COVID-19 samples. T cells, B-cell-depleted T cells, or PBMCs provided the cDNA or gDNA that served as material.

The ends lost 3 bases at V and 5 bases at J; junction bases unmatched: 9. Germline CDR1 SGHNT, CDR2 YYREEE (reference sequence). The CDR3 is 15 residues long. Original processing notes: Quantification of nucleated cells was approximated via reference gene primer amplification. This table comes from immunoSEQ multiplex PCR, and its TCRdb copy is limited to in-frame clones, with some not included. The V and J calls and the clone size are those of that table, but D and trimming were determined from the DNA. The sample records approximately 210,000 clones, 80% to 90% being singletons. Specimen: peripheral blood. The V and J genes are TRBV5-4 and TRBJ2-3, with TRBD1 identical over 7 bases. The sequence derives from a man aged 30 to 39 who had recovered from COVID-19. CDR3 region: CASSSDRDHRDTQYF. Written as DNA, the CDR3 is TGTGCCAGCAGCTCCGACAGGGACCATAGAGATACGCAGTATTTT.